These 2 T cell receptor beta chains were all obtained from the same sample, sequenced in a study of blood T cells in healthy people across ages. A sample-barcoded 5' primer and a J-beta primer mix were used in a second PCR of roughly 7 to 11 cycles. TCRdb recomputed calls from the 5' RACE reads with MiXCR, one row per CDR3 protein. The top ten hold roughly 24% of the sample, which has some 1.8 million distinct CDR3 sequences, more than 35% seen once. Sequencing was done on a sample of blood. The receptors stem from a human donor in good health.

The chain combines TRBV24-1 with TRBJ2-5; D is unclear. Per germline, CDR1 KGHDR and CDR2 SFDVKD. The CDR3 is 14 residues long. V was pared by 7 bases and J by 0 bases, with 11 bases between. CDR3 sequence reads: CATSARHNQETQYF. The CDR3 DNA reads TGTGCCACCAGCGCCCGACATAACCAAGAGACCCAGTACTTC.

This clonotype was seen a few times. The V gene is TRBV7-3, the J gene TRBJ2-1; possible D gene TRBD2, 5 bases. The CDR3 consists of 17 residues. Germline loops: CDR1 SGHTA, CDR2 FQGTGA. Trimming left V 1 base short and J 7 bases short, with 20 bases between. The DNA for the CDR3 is TGTGCCAGCAGCTTAAGGGCGGGCCGGGCGCTAGGGAATGAGCAGTTCTTC. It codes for CASSLRAGRALGNEQFF.